This T cell receptor (beta chain) was captured by sequencing in a study of PD-1 blockade in mismatch repair-deficient tumors. Sequencing was performed with immunoSEQ multiplex PCR; in TCRdb, only in-frame clones are kept and a portion is missing. This table holds fewer than 100,000 clones, roughly 80% found once. The sample in question was peripheral blood, obtained 12 weeks after starting pembrolizumab. The clonotype was recovered from an adult with mismatch repair-deficient cancer.

CDR3 nucleotide sequence: TGTGCCAGCAGAGGACTAGCGGGAGATTTTTACAATGAGCAGTTCTTC. This encodes CASRGLAGDFYNEQFF. The chain joins TRBV2 to TRBJ2-1, with 13 bases fitting TRBD2. With 6 bases clipped from V and 4 bases from J, the junction kept 6 bases outside the gene matches. Germline CDR1 reads SNHLY; CDR2 reads FYNNEI. This CDR3 spans 16 amino acids.